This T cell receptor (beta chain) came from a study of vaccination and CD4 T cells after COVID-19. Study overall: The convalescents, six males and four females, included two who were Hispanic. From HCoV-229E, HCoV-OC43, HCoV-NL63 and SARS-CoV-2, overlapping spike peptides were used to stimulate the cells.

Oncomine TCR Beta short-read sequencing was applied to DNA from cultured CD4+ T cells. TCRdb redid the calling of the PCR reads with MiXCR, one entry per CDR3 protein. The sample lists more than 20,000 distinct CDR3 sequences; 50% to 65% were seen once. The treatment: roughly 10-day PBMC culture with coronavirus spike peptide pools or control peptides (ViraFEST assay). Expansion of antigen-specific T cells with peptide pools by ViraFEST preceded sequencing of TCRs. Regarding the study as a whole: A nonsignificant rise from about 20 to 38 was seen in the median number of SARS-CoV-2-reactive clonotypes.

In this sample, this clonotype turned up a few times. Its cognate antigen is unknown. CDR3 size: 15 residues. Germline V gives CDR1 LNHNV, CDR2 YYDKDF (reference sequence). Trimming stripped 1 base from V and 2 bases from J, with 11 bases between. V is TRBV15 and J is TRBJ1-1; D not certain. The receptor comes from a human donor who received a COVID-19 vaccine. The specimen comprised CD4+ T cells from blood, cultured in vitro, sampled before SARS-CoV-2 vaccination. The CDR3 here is CATSRVGVQNTEAFF. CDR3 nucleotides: TGTGCCACCAGCAGAGTCGGTGTCCAAAACACTGAAGCTTTCTTT.